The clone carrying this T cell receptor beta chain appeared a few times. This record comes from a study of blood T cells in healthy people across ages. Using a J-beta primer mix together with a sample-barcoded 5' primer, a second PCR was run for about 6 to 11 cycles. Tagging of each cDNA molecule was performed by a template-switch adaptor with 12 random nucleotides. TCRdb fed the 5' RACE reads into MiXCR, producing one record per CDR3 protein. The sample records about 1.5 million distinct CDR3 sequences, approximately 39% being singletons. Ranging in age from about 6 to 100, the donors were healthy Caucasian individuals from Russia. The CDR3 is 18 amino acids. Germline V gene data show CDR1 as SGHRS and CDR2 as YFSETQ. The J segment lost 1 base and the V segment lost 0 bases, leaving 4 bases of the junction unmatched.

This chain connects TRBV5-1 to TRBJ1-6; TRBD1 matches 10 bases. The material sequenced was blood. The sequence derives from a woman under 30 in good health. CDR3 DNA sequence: TGCGCCAGCAGCTTGGTTGGGACAGGGGTTTCCTATAATTCACCCCTCCACTTT. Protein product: CASSLVGTGVSYNSPLHF.